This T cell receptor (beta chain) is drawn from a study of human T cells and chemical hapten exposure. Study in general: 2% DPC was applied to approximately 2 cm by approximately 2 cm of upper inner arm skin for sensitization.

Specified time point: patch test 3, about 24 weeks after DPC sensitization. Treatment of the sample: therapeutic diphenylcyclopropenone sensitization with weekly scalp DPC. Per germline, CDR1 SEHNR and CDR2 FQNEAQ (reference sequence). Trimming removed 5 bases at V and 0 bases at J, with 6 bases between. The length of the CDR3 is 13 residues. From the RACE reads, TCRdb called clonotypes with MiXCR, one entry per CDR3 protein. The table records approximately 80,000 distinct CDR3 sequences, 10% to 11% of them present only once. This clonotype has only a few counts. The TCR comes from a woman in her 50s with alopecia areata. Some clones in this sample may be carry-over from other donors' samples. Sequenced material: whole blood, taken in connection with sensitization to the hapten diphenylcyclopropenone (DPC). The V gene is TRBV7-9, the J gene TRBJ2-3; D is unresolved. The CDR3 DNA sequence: TGTGCCAGCAGCGTCGACAGCACAGATACGCAGTATTTT. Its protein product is CASSVDSTDTQYF.